This T cell receptor beta chain was obtained from a study of radiation and T cells in renal cell carcinoma. Time point given: baseline pretreatment blood. Treatment indicated: 15 Gy SBRT to primary tumor, nephrectomy 4 weeks later. Germline values: CDR1 MNHNS, CDR2 SASEGT. CDR3 length: 12 amino acids. V was trimmed by 3 bases and J by 6 bases, leaving 5 bases between them. Note on this clone: As yet, its antigen is unknown.

Regarding the study as a whole: Top tumor clonotypes rose in blood 2 weeks post-radiation, then contracted.

Here immunoSEQ multiplex PCR was the method, and the copy in TCRdb shows in-frame clones only, minus some. The table includes more than 95,000 clones, approximately 78% detected once. The material sequenced was blood, taken from a patient whose treatment included radiotherapy and nephrectomy. The TCR originated in a woman in her fifties or sixties with renal cell carcinoma. V and J are TRBV6-1 and TRBJ2-2; unclear D gene. This CDR3 reads CASSEGPGELFF. CDR3 coding DNA: TGTGCCAGCAGTGAGGGTCCCGGGGAGCTGTTTTTT.